Each of the 21 T cell receptor beta chains below was sequenced from the same sample in a study of shared clonotypes between healthy human individuals. Sequencing used immunoSEQ multiplex PCR; TCRdb keeps in-frame clones, though not all of them. In the table there are 2 million to 2.5 million clones, approximately 95% of which are singletons. What was sequenced was naive CD4+ T cells sorted from blood. Subset: CD45RA+ positively selected. These TCRs come from a man aged 18-30 years in good health.

This sequence joins TRBV30 and TRBJ2-5; D not certain. Germline CDR1 is GTSNPN and CDR2 is SVGIG (reference sequence). Trimming shortened V by 5 bases and J by 2 bases, and 9 bases separated the two germline ends. This CDR3 has 12 residues. The DNA for the CDR3 is TGTGCCTGGGCCCCCACGCAAGAGACCCAGTACTTC. Translating gives CAWAPTQETQYF.

The rearrangement links TRBV6-1 to TRBJ2-3, with TRBD2 matching 13 bases. With V trimmed by 5 bases and J by 4 bases, 3 bases remained unmatched. This CDR3 contains 15 residues. Germline CDR1 reads MNHNS; CDR2 reads SASEGT. The CDR3 DNA reads TGTGCCAGCAGTCCCGGACTAGCGGGAGCAGATACGCAGTATTTT. Encoded protein: CASSPGLAGADTQYF.

This chain links TRBV27 with TRBJ2-1, with D perhaps being TRBD1 or TRBD2 (6 bases each). Germline V gives CDR1 MNHEY, CDR2 SMNVEV (reference sequence). CDR3 length equals 13 residues. V was cut by 2 bases and J by 6 bases, with 8 bases left in between. The CDR3 nucleotides are TGTGCCAGCAGTTTAGGAGGGGGCAATGAGCAGTTCTTC. It codes for CASSLGGGNEQFF.

This sequence joins TRBV5-1 and TRBJ2-2; D is perhaps TRBD1 (6 bases). The length of the CDR3 is 15 residues. The germline V gene has CDR1 SGHRS and CDR2 YFSETQ. The V and J ends lost 2 bases and 4 bases respectively, with 12 bases between them. CDR3 sequence reads: CASSLTGQTTGELFF. CDR3 sequence (DNA): TGCGCCAGCAGCTTAACCGGACAGACCACCGGGGAGCTGTTTTTT.

J is TRBJ2-1 and V is TRBV19, with D tentatively TRBD2 (6 bases). Trimming stripped 5 bases from V and 0 bases from J, with 14 bases between. Germline-derived CDR1 and CDR2 are LNHDA and SQIVND (reference sequence). The CDR3 contains 16 residues. The CDR3 sequence is CASSFLAASSYNEQFF. CDR3 DNA sequence: TGTGCCAGTAGTTTTTTAGCGGCAAGCTCCTACAATGAGCAGTTCTTC.

The chain joins TRBV6-1 to TRBJ2-5, with 9 bases identical to TRBD2. V trimming: 4 bases; J trimming: 2 bases; junction bases outside the gene matches: 2. The CDR3 has 14 amino acids. Germline loops: CDR1 MNHNS, CDR2 SASEGT. The CDR3 spells CASSASGTQETQYF. DNA for the CDR3: TGTGCCAGCAGTGCTAGCGGGACACAAGAGACCCAGTACTTC.

The V call is TRBV6-5, the J call TRBJ2-7; D is perhaps TRBD2 (5 bases). The CDR3 is made up of 12 amino acids. V lost 6 bases and J 7 bases, leaving 13 bases between the germline ends. Germline-derived CDR1 and CDR2 are MNHEY and SVGAGI. The CDR3 DNA sequence: TGTGCCAGCAGCACGGGCGGGCAGGAGCAGTACTTC. Its protein product is CASSTGGQEQYF.

This chain connects TRBV5-1 to TRBJ2-7, with D possibly matching TRBD2 (6 bases). Germline lookup yields CDR1 SGHRS and CDR2 YFSETQ. The ends were cut back, 6 bases at V and 4 bases at J, with 17 bases in the middle. This CDR3 has 14 residues. CDR3 in amino acids: CASIKAPGDYEQYF. For the CDR3, the DNA is TGCGCCAGCATCAAAGCTCCGGGGGATTACGAGCAGTACTTC.

This chain's CDR3 is CASSPPQGQSSGNTIYF. CDR3 coding DNA: TGTGCCAGCTCACCACCGCAGGGCCAGAGCTCTGGAAACACCATATATTTT. The V and J genes are TRBV18 and TRBJ1-3; perhaps TRBD1 as D (5 bases). The CDR3 runs to 17 residues. Between the trimmed V and J ends, which lost 0 bases and 0 bases, there was a span of 12 bases. Germline CDR1 KGHSH, CDR2 LQKENI. Supplemented by reference TRBV18 and TRBJ1-3, the full variable domain reads NAGVMQNPRHLVRRRGQEARLRCSPMKGHSHVYWYRQLPEEGLKFMVYLQKENIIDESGMPKERFSAEFPKEGPSILRIQQVVRGDSAAYFCASSPPQGQSSGNTIYFGEGSWLTVV.

This sequence joins TRBV18 and TRBJ1-3, with D unclear. The length of the CDR3 is 14 residues. With 1 base removed from V and 4 bases from J, the gap between germline ends came to 8 bases. From germline, CDR1 is KGHSH and CDR2 LQKENI. The CDR3 sequence: CASSPQEIGNTIYF. In nucleotides, the CDR3 is TGTGCCAGCTCACCACAGGAGATCGGAAACACCATATATTTT.

This chain uses TRBV9 with TRBJ2-7; 11 nucleotides line up with TRBD2. The junction had 10 bases not matched to a gene; V was cut back by 4 bases and J by 7 bases. The CDR3 runs to 15 residues. Germline V gene data show CDR1 as SGDLS and CDR2 as YYNGEE. CDR3 coding DNA: TGTGCCAGCAGCCCCTTGACTAGCGGGGTGGGGGAGCAGTACTTC. It is translated as CASSPLTSGVGEQYF.

The rearrangement links TRBV7-9 to TRBJ2-5; D not resolved. This CDR3 contains 13 residues. With 8 bases removed from V and 5 bases from J, the gap between germline ends came to 15 bases. Germline lookup yields CDR1 SEHNR and CDR2 FQNEAQ (reference sequence). The CDR3 bases are TGTGCCAGCGCCCAAACCCCTGGGGAGACCCAGTACTTC. This gives the protein CASAQTPGETQYF.

The J gene is TRBJ2-1, the V gene TRBV10-3; 8 bases match TRBD2. The J segment lost 7 bases and the V segment lost 7 bases, leaving 3 bases of the junction unmatched. This CDR3 has 12 amino acids. CDR1 and CDR2 from the germline V gene are ENHRY and SYGVKD. This chain's CDR3 is CAINGGANEQFF. CDR3 nucleotides: TGTGCCATCAACGGGGGGGCAAATGAGCAGTTCTTC.

The chain recombines TRBV4-3 with TRBJ2-3; D gene unclear. CDR1 and CDR2 from the germline V gene are LGHNA and YSLEER. V was pared by 1 base and J by 1 base, with 9 bases between. This CDR3 comprises 15 residues. The CDR3 is CASSQGPYGTDTQYF. The CDR3 DNA sequence: TGCGCCAGCAGCCAAGGGCCATATGGCACAGATACGCAGTATTTT.

The chain uses TRBV4-3 and TRBJ2-4, with D tentatively TRBD1 (5 bases). Germline CDR1 and CDR2: LGHNA and YSLEER. The CDR3 runs to 20 residues. The germline V and J ends were trimmed by 0 bases and 0 bases, with 21 bases remaining between them. CDR3 coding DNA: TGCGCCAGCAGCCAAGATCCGGATCAGGGAAAGGGGCAAGCCAAAAACATTCAGTACTTC. As protein: CASSQDPDQGKGQAKNIQYF.

The chain uses TRBV28 and TRBJ1-2; D is perhaps TRBD1 (5 bases). V was cut by 6 bases and J by 2 bases, with 13 bases left in between. CDR3 length: 14 amino acids. In germline, CDR1 is MDHEN, CDR2 SYDVKM. The CDR3 loop is CASRGGTANYGYTF. CDR3 DNA: TGTGCCAGCAGGGGGGGGACGGCGAACTATGGCTACACCTTC.

The chain carries TRBV28 and TRBJ1-1; possible D gene TRBD1, 5 bases. Germline-derived CDR1 and CDR2 are MDHEN and SYDVKM. The CDR3 is 13 residues long. V was clipped by 4 bases and J by 5 bases, with 11 bases between them. The CDR3 DNA is TGTGCCAGCAGTTCGTCAGGGCTTACTGAAGCTTTCTTT. Its translation: CASSSSGLTEAFF.

The J gene is TRBJ1-3, the V gene TRBV30; 7 nucleotides line up with TRBD1. Germline assignment: CDR1 GTSNPN and CDR2 SVGIG (reference sequence). Germline trimming cut 4 bases from V and 0 bases from J; bases unmatched to any gene: 3. The CDR3 spans 14 residues. CDR3 DNA: TGTGCCTGGACGGGGACAGCCTCTGGAAACACCATATATTTT. Translating it yields CAWTGTASGNTIYF.

The chain recombines TRBV6-5 with TRBJ1-2; the D is unclear. Germline loops: CDR1 MNHEY, CDR2 SVGAGI. The CDR3 loop spans 15 amino acids. Trimming left V 6 bases short and J 2 bases short, with 16 bases between. In DNA form, the CDR3 reads TGTGCCAGCAGCCTGGGTCTAACGGGCAACTATGGCTACACCTTC. Protein sequence: CASSLGLTGNYGYTF.

The chain couples TRBV5-1 to TRBJ2-7; 13 nucleotides match TRBD2. Losses at the gene ends were 2 bases for V and 3 bases for J; bases not matched to a gene: 11. Per germline, CDR1 SGHRS and CDR2 YFSETQ. The CDR3 runs to 18 residues. The CDR3 coding sequence is TGCGCCAGCAGCTTATTTCCGGGACTAGCGGGGTACGACTACGAGCAGTACTTC. It is translated as CASSLFPGLAGYDYEQYF. Full variable domain (rest looked up from reference TRBV5-1 and TRBJ2-7): KAGVTQTPRYLIKTRGQQVTLSCSPISGHRSVSWYQQTPGQGLQFLFEYFSETQRNKGNFPGRFSGRQFSNSRSEMNVSTLELGDSALYLCASSLFPGLAGYDYEQYFGPGTRLTVT.

This clone was seen once. The chain employs TRBV6-6 and TRBJ1-2; 7 bases fit TRBD1. Germline lookup yields CDR1 MNHNY and CDR2 SVGAGI (reference sequence). With V trimmed by 4 bases and J by 0 bases, 2 bases remained unmatched. This CDR3 contains 14 residues. DNA of the CDR3: TGTGCCAGCAGTTCGACAGGGTCTAACTATGGCTACACCTTC. Its protein is CASSSTGSNYGYTF.